The T cell receptor (beta chain) under discussion was sequenced for a study of cytomegalovirus exposure and HLA in healthy donors listed by TCRdb under 2017. For the wider study: An earlier analysis of around 600 of the donors reported more than 250 Gb of sequence data and about 100 million unique TCR beta sequences from 150 million to 200 million T cells. Alongside the repertoire data, information on donor age, sex, ethnicity and CMV serostatus was compiled. The later analysis used no new phenotypic data to find candidate immune exposures, relying instead on TCR beta sequences and their occurrence across donors. A separate validation cohort of over 95 different subjects was used in addition to the roughly 670-subject first cohort. All discovery cohort repertoires had been generated on a single sequencing platform. An early release that covered some 630 HLA-typed donors contained approximately 290 gigabases of sequencing data and roughly 84 million unique TCR sequences. In a later analysis, previously published TCR beta repertoires from 670 or so donors were re-analyzed and high-resolution HLA genotyping was added so that TCR occurrence patterns could be studied. A later genetic analysis used genome-wide SNP genotypes for about 60% of the roughly 700 donors, treating that subset as a discovery cohort. Five DR-DQ haplotypes were handled as single units for association and clustering, since linkage in the cohort was strong. Using immunosequencing, the study profiled T cell repertoires from 666 subjects and related those repertoires to cytomegalovirus serostatus. The number of donors typed differed by locus, with about 629-630 for A, B, C, DRB1 and DQB1, around 560 for DQA1, about 610 for DPA1, and 472 for DPB1. Among about 400 genotyped donors of the cohort, an average of about 240,000 unique TCR beta nucleotide sequences was sequenced per donor, of which approximately 19% were non-productive. An earlier analysis of nearly 600 of the donors applied high-throughput TCR beta sequencing to assess whether each TCR beta V gene segment acted as functional or pseudogenic. To predict cytomegalovirus infection status, the study brought together high-throughput TCR immunosequencing, statistical association of individual TCRs with disease status, and machine learning. The genetic ancestry cluster associated with self-reported Caucasian donors included 70% to 85% of the 398 genotyped donors. The study was designed to test whether signatures of past pathogen exposure could be identified by cataloging public T cell receptors. HLA typing included class I and class II loci at four-digit resolution.

In total, around 600 healthy bone marrow donors made up the cohort. At the time of sampling, all cohort members were nominally healthy, though unrecorded immune exposures were likely present. The donor tested CMV seronegative, placing the donor among the 352 seronegative members of the cohort. Each donor provided a peripheral blood sample, and peripheral blood mononuclear cells were used for TCR beta sequencing. The Qiagen DNeasy Blood Extraction Kit was used to extract genomic DNA from the blood cell samples. As for this clone: No cognate antigen has been identified for it. No per-base quality is available; no much larger clone lies one base away.

The library was obtained by the immunoSEQ multiplex PCR assay. The multiplex PCR relied on a mix of 60 forward primers for TCR Vbeta segments and 13 reverse primers for TCR Jbeta segments. A multiplex PCR assay on genomic DNA amplified the CDR3 region of rearranged TCR beta genes. The amplified TCR beta libraries were sequenced on the Illumina HiSeq System as 87-base-pair reads. The paper's processing steps were these. A later analysis tallied about 77 million unique TCR beta chains across the 650 to 750 repertoires, and about 12 million of those chains were shared by two or more donors. A nearest-neighbor algorithm error-corrected the raw reads and collapsed the reads into unique sequences, merging closely related sequences to remove PCR and sequencing errors. Alignment of CDR3 sequences to IMGT reference sequences was used to assign V, D and J gene segments. For a sequence to be retained, at least a six-nucleotide match to both a V gene segment and a J gene segment was required. A rearrangement was called productive if the CDR3 had no stop codons and remained in frame with V and J, and every other rearrangement was called non-productive. CDR3 was defined according to IMGT convention as the region running from the second conserved V-encoded cysteine to the conserved J-encoded phenylalanine. In an earlier analysis of 587 of the donors, sequences lacking an unambiguous match to a single V gene segment were excluded. In an earlier analysis of 587 of the donors, V segments were called functional above 56.7% productive rearrangements and were called segregating when the between-donor standard deviation exceeded 5%. A statistical classification framework was developed to diagnose cytomegalovirus status using the catalog of TCR beta chain sequences. A later analysis assigned V and J genes by comparing TCR nucleotide sequences with IMGT/GENE-DB human TR gene sequences. Using the TCRdist pipeline, a later analysis assigned CDR3 sequences along with most-parsimonious VDJ recombination scenarios. In a later analysis, each TCR beta chain was defined by its CDR3 amino acid sequence together with its V-gene family, and reads without a unique V-gene family were excluded. A later analysis removed 600 or so highly shared, low-generation-probability nucleotide sequences to deal with suspected cross-contamination and a sequencing artifact. For each public chain, a later analysis derived a clonal expansion index from normalized ranks of inferred template counts within each repertoire. A later analysis computed generation probabilities with a VDJ recombination model fitted to out-of-frame rearrangements, and checked the results against IGoR. Hypergeometric tests were used in a later analysis to score TCR-TCR, TCR-HLA and TCR-CMV co-occurrence, with a repertoire-size bias correction applied to the TCR pairs. To estimate false discovery rates, a later analysis permuted the HLA or CMV assignments 20 times. In a later analysis, co-occurring TCRs were grouped using DBSCAN, and TCRdist sequence similarity was added for clustering within HLA-allele-positive subsets. Co-occurrence clustering excluded repertoires with fewer than 30,000 or more than 120,000 public chains, plus five with anomalous nucleotide sharing. TCRdb mirrors the immuneACCESS table, restricted to in-frame sequences. Some clones are absent from its copies; in checked studies, under half trace to an unresolved V gene, and the reason for the others is unknown. V, J and clone size reflect that table, while D and trimming were determined from the DNA. The sample table contains about 160,000 clones; only one count was recorded for approximately 81% of them. Clones ranked in the top ten supply 2% to 3% of the sample.

The germline ends are 19 bases apart after V is trimmed by 11 bases and J by 2 bases. CDR1 and CDR2 are read off the germline V gene as MNHEY and SVGAGI. The CDR3 sequence holds 14 residues, the cysteine and phenylalanine included. Only the CDR3 DNA stays, 42 bases, in frame from base 1. What the work shows at the level of the full study, not this receptor alone: HLA typing was unavailable for some donors at each locus, so association tests used only the typed subset. This cohort had only TCR beta chains sequenced, and the lack of alpha or paired-chain data limited which features could be detected. In both the original and validation cohorts, the classifier was reported to diagnose cytomegalovirus status with high specificity and sensitivity. Several of the top co-occurrence clusters appeared to be linked to parvovirus B19, influenza, CMV and Epstein-Barr virus, according to a later analysis. According to a later analysis, most CMV-associated TCR beta chains appeared to be HLA-restricted, and the HLA associations seemed to be driven largely by CMV exposure. For the cohort, immune exposure information was limited to CMV serostatus. Strong co-occurrence of HLA alleles, especially DR and DQ, made assigning TCR associations to individual alleles difficult. Most TCR sequences were observed very rarely across donors, whereas some public TCRs were present in many individuals. A cluster of highly shared sequence variants was judged likely to be a technical artifact of the sequencing pipeline. In an earlier analysis of roughly 500 of the donors, most TCR beta V segments appeared in productive rearrangements about 87% or about 30% of the time, broadly matching IMGT annotations. At a false discovery rate of 0.05, a later analysis linked roughly 17,000 TCR beta sequences to specific HLA alleles. It was suggested by the authors that the approach could potentially be generalized to other disease states and immunological phenotypes. Linkage disequilibrium might explain the correlated functional status among segregating V segments, but an unknown experimental factor could not be excluded. Because the 87-base-pair reads could not distinguish some IMGT-functional V segments, including TRBV6-2 and TRBV6-3, those segments were excluded. A later genetic analysis associated a missense DCLRE1C variant with V-gene and J-gene trimming of TCR beta chains, and an independent cohort replicated the association. The presence/absence analyses assumed that sequencing depth was roughly uniform across donors, and that assumption may not be true. A later analysis found that HLA-associated TCR beta chains were more clonally expanded and had lower generation probabilities than equally common non-associated chains. According to a later analysis, TCR association rates differed among HLA loci, with DRB1 alleles showing the most associated TCRs and HLA-C alleles showing the fewest. In vitro tests confirmed that a few of the cytomegalovirus-associated TCR beta chains recognize cytomegalovirus antigens. Seventeen rarely observed V segments, including chromosome 9 orphons, were excluded from the earlier analysis of approximately 600 of the donors because counts were too low. According to a later genetic analysis, donors in an Asian-associated ancestry cluster had fewer N-insertions in productive TCRs than the approximately 690-donor mean. A further reported finding was that TCR beta sequences accurately predicted the HLA-A and HLA-B alleles for most subjects in the first cohort. In the study, around 150 TCR beta chains were listed as associated with cytomegalovirus.

The sequence was collected from a female donor in good health and CMV-seronegative. Sequencing was done on a sample of PBMCs. Rearrangement joined TRBV6-5 to TRBJ2-7, with the D gene call left open. Here is the DNA: TGTGCCGCCCGGGTGCAAACGGCACCCTACGAGCAGTACTTC. It codes for CAARVQTAPYEQYF.